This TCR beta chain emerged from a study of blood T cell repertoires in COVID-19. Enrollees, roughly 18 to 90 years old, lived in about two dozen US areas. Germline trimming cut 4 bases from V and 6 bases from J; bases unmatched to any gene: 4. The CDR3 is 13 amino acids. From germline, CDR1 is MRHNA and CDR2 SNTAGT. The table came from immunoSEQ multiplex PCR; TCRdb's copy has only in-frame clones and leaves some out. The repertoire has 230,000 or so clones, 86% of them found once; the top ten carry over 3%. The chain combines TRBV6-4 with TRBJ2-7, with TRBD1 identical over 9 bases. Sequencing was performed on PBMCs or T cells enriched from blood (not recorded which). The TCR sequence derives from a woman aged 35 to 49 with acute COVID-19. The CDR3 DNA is TGTGCCAGCAGTGGAGGGACAGGGCGCGAGCAGTACTTC. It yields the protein CASSGGTGREQYF.